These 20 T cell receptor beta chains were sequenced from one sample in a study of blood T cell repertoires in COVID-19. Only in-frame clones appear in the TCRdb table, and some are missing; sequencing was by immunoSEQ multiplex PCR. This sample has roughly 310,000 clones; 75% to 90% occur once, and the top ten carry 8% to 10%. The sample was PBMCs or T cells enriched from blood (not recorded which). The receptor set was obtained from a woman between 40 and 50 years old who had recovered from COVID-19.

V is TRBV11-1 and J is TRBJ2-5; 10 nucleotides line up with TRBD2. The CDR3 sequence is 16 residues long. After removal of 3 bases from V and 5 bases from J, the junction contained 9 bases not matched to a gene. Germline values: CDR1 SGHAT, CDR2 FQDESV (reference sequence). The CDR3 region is CASSFASGSSEETQYF. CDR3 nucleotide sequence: TGTGCCAGCAGCTTCGCTAGCGGGAGCAGCGAGGAGACCCAGTACTTC.

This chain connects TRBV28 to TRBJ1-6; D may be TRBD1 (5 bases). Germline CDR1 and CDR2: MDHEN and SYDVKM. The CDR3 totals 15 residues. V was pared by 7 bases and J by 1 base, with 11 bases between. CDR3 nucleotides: TGTGCCAGCACCTGGGGGGGGTCCTATAATTCACCCCTCCACTTT. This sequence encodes CASTWGGSYNSPLHF. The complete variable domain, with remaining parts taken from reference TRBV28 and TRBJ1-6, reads DVKVTQSSRYLVKRTGEKVFLECVQDMDHENMFWYRQDPGLGLRLIYFSYDVKMKEKGDIPEGYSVSREKKERFSLILESASTNQTSMYLCASTWGGSYNSPLHFGNGTRLTVT.

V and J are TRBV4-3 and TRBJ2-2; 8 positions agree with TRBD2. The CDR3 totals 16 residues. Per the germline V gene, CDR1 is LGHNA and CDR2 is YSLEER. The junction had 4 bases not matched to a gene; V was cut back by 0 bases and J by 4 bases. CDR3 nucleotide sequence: TGCGCCAGCAGCCAAGAAACGGGAGGGAGCACCGGGGAGCTGTTTTTT. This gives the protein CASSQETGGSTGELFF.

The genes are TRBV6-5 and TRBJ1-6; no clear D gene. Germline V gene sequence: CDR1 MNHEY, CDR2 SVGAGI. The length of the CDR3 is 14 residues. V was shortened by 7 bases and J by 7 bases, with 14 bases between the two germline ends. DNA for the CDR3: TGTGCCAGCACGGGTCCGGCGGGGAATTCACCCCTCCACTTT. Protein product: CASTGPAGNSPLHF.

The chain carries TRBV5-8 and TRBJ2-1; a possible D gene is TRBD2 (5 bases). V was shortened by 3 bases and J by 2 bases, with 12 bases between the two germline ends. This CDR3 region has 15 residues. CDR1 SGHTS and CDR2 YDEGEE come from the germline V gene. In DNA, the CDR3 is TGTGCCAGCAGCTCCCGGGGTAAGGCCTACAATGAGCAGTTCTTC. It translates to CASSSRGKAYNEQFF.

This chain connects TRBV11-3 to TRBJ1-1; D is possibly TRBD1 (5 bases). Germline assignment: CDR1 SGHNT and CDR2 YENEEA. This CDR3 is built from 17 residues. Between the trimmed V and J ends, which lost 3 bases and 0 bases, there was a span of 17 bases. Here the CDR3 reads CASSLYNPKGLNTEAFF. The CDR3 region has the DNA TGTGCCAGCAGCTTGTACAATCCTAAGGGGCTGAACACTGAAGCTTTCTTT.

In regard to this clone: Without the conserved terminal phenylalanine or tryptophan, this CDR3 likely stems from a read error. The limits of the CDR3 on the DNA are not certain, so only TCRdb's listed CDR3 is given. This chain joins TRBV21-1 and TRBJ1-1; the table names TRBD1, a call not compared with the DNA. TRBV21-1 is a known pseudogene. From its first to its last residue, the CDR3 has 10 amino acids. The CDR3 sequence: CASSQKDSLG.

CDR3 protein: CASSPAGGGLTDTQYF. Here the CDR3 DNA reads TGTGCCAGCAGCCCGGCGGGAGGGGGTTTGACAGATACGCAGTATTTT. The chain employs TRBV9 and TRBJ2-3; 9 positions match TRBD2. The CDR3 spans 16 residues. CDR1 SGDLS and CDR2 YYNGEE come from the germline V gene. Trimming cost V 4 bases and J 3 bases; bases outside gene matches: 9.

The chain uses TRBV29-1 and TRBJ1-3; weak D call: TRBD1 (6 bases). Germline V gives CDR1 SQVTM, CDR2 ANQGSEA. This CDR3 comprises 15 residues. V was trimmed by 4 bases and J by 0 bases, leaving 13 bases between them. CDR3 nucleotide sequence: TGCAGCGTTGCTAAGGGGGTGGGCTCTGGAAACACCATATATTTT. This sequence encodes CSVAKGVGSGNTIYF.

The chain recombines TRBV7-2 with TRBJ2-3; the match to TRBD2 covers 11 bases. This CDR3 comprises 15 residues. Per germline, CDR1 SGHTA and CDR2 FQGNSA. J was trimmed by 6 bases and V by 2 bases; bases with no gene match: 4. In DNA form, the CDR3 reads TGTGCCAGCAGCTTACTAGCGGGGGGCATGGATACGCAGTATTTT. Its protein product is CASSLLAGGMDTQYF.

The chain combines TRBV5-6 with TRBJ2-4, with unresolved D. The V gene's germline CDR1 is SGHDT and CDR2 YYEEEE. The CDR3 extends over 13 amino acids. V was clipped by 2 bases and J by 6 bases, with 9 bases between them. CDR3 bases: TGTGCCAGCAGCTTCTATCCCGGAAACATTCAGTACTTC. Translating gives CASSFYPGNIQYF.

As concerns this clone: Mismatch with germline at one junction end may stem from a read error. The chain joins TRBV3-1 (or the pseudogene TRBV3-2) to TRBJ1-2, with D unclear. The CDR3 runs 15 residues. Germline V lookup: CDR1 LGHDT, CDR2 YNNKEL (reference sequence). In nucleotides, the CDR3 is TGTGCCAGCAGCCAGGAAGTTTCTTTCGGACTTTGGCCTATATTC. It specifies CASSQEVSFGLWPIF.

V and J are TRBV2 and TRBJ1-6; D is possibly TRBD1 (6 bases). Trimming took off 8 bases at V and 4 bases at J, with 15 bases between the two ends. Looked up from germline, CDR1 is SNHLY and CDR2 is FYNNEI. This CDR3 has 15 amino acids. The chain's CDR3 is CASHQQGLYNSPLHF. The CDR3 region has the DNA TGTGCCAGCCATCAACAGGGCCTTTATAATTCACCCCTCCACTTT.

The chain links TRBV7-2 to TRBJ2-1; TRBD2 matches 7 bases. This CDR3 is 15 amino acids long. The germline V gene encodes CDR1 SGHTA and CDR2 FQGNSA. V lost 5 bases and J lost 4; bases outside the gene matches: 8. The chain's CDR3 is CASSKSGGGYNEQFF. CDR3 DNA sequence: TGTGCCAGCAGCAAGTCCGGCGGGGGATACAATGAGCAGTTCTTC.

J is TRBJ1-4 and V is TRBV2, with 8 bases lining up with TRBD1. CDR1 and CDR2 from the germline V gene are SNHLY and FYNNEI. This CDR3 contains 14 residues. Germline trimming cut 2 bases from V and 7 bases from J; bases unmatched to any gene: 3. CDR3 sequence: CASSEQGAIEKLFF. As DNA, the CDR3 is TGTGCCAGCAGTGAACAGGGGGCGATTGAAAAACTGTTTTTT. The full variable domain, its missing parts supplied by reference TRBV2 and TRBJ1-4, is EPEVTQTPSHQVTQMGQEVILRCVPISNHLYFYWYRQILGQKVEFLVSFYNNEISEKSEIFDDQFSVERPDGSNFTLKIRSTKLEDSAMYFCASSEQGAIEKLFFGSGTQLSVL.

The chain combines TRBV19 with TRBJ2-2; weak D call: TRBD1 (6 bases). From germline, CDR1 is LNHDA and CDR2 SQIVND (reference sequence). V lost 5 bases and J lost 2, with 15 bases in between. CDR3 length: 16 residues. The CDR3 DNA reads TGTGCCAGTAGTCATCCTTTGGGACATAACACCGGGGAGCTGTTTTTT. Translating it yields CASSHPLGHNTGELFF.

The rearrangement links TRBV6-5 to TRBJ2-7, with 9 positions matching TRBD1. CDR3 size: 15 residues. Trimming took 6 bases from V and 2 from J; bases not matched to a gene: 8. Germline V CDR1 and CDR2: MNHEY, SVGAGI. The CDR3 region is CASRGPGQGTYEQYF. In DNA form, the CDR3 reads TGTGCCAGCAGGGGACCGGGACAGGGCACCTACGAGCAGTACTTC.

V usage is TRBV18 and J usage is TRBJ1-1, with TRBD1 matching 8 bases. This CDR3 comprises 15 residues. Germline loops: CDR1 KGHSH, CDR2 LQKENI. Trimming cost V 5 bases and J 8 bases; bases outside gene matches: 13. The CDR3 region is CASSAQIGTGAEAFF. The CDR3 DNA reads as TGTGCCAGCTCAGCACAGATTGGGACAGGCGCAGAAGCTTTCTTT.

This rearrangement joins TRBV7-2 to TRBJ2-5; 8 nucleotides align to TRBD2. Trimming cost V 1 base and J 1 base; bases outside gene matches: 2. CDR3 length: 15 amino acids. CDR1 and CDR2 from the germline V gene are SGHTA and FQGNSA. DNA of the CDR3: TGTGCCAGCAGCTTAGGTAGCGGGGTCCAAGAGACCCAGTACTTC. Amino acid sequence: CASSLGSGVQETQYF. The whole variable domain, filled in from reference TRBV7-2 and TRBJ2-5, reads GAGVSQSPSNKVTEKGKDVELRCDPISGHTALYWYRQSLGQGLEFLIYFQGNSAPDKSGLPSDRFSAERTGGSVSTLTIQRTQQEDSAVYLCASSLGSGVQETQYFGPGTRLLVL.

The DNA for the CDR3 is TGTGCCAGCAGCCCCCGGGGGGCGCCTAACTATGGCTACACCTTC. It specifies CASSPRGAPNYGYTF. The rearrangement joins TRBV7-9 to TRBJ1-2; D might be TRBD1 (6 bases). The CDR3 extends over 15 amino acids. Germline lookup yields CDR1 SEHNR and CDR2 FQNEAQ (reference sequence). The V end was cut by 5 bases, the J end by 0 bases, with 13 bases between.